The 19 T cell receptor beta chains below were found in one sample sequenced in a study of memory CD4+ T cells and cytomegalovirus serostatus. The assay was immunoSEQ multiplex PCR, and TCRdb's table has in-frame clones only and misses some. The data hold about 60,000 clones, with 60% to 75% observed a single time. Single viable CD3+CD4+CD8-CD45RO+ cells were sorted as the memory CD4+ T cells. Material for sequencing was memory CD4+ T cells from blood. The receptors originated from an adult in good health and CMV-seropositive.

The chain recombines TRBV20-1 with TRBJ2-7; D remains unclear. This CDR3 has 11 residues. V was clipped by 0 bases and J by 6 bases, with 6 bases between them. Germline CDR1 is DFQATT and CDR2 is SNEGSKA (reference sequence). The CDR3 protein is CSARDGVEQYV. The CDR3, as DNA: TGCAGTGCTAGAGATGGGGTCGAGCAGTACGTC.

The rearrangement links TRBV7-8 to TRBJ2-2, with a weak D call TRBD2 (5 bases). The CDR3 has 19 residues. Trimming removed 1 base from V and 0 bases from J, with 18 bases in between. Per the germline V gene, CDR1 is SGHVS and CDR2 is FQNEAQ. CDR3 coding DNA: TGTGCCAGCAGCTTAGTTAGGGCGGGCCGTAGCGCGAACACCGGGGAGCTGTTTTTT. Translated, it gives CASSLVRAGRSANTGELFF. Using reference TRBV7-8 and TRBJ2-2 for the parts outside the CDR3, the full variable domain is GAGVSQSPRYKVAKRGQDVALRCDPISGHVSLFWYQQALGQGPEFLTYFQNEAQLDKSGLPSDRFFAERPEGSVSTLKIQRTQQEDSAVYLCASSLVRAGRSANTGELFFGEGSRLTVL.

This chain joins TRBV7-2 and TRBJ2-1; D could derive from TRBD1 or TRBD2 (5 bases each). The germline V gene encodes CDR1 SGHTA and CDR2 FQGNSA. The CDR3 consists of 13 residues. Trimming cost V 5 bases and J 9 bases, with 14 bases left between them. The CDR3 region is CASSPTFGGEQFF. The CDR3 region has the DNA TGTGCCAGCAGCCCCACCTTTGGGGGTGAGCAGTTCTTC.

The chain uses TRBV6-5 and TRBJ1-5, with unresolved D. CDR1 and CDR2 from the germline V gene are MNHEY and SVGAGI. V was clipped by 8 bases and J by 3 bases, with 14 bases between them. The CDR3 contains 14 residues. CDR3: CASRDGLHNQPQHF. CDR3 in DNA: TGTGCCAGCCGGGATGGTTTACACAATCAGCCCCAGCATTTT.

The chain combines TRBV30 with TRBJ1-1; D remains unclear. V lost 4 bases and J 6 bases, leaving 15 bases between the germline ends. CDR3 length equals 13 residues. Germline V gives CDR1 GTSNPN, CDR2 SVGIG (reference sequence). The CDR3 sequence: CAWTTAWLAEAFF. In DNA, the CDR3 is TGTGCCTGGACTACTGCTTGGTTGGCTGAAGCTTTCTTT.

The chain has TRBV21-1 and TRBJ2-7; TRBD2, as called in the table, went unchecked against the DNA. TRBV21-1 is termed a pseudogene. CDR3 length: 11 amino acids. This CDR3 is CARKGDYEQYV. The CDR3 bases are TGTGCCAGGAAAGGGGACTACGAGCAGTACGTC.

V gene TRBV28 combines with J gene TRBJ1-2; 8 bases are a match to TRBD1. V lost 6 bases to trimming and J lost 3 bases; unmatched junction nucleotides: 12. This CDR3 comprises 16 residues. The germline CDR1 and CDR2 sequences are MDHEN and SYDVKM. Written as DNA, the CDR3 is TGTGCCAGCAGCCCACCAGGACAGGGACTTGACTATGGCTACACCTTC. It specifies CASSPPGQGLDYGYTF.

The chain couples TRBV7-2 to TRBJ2-2; perhaps TRBD1 as D (5 bases). V dropped 3 bases and J dropped 6 bases, with 14 bases sitting between them. CDR3 length: 15 amino acids. CDR1 SGHTA and CDR2 FQGNSA come from the germline V gene. The CDR3 loop reads CASSLVGVGAGELFF. In DNA form, the CDR3 reads TGTGCCAGCAGCTTGGTAGGGGTGGGTGCCGGGGAGCTGTTTTTT.

This clone showed up just a few times. CDR3 DNA: TGCGCCAGCAGCCAAGATCGAGCGGGACAGCCTGGAAACACCATATATTTT. As protein: CASSQDRAGQPGNTIYF. The chain recombines TRBV4-3 with TRBJ1-3, with 7 bases fitting TRBD1. Germline V gene data show CDR1 as LGHNA and CDR2 as YSLEER. The CDR3 sequence is 17 residues long. The ends lost 0 bases at V and 2 bases at J; junction bases unmatched: 7.

V is TRBV7-8 and J is TRBJ2-7, with D hard to call. From germline, CDR1 is SGHVS and CDR2 FQNEAQ. The CDR3 length is 16 residues. V lost 1 base, J lost 5 bases, and 18 bases lay in between. DNA for the CDR3: TGTGCCAGCAGCTTAGGATCCGTTATCCCATCCCACGAGCAGTACTTC. It specifies CASSLGSVIPSHEQYF.

The chain is built from TRBV30 and TRBJ2-6, with D perhaps matching TRBD1 (5 bases). V was shortened by 5 bases and J by 4 bases, with 9 bases between the two germline ends. This CDR3 spans 13 amino acids. Per the germline V gene, CDR1 is GTSNPN and CDR2 is SVGIG (reference sequence). The CDR3 region has the DNA TGTGCCTGGGCAGGGCCCGGGGCCAACGTCCTGACTTTC. It translates to CAWAGPGANVLTF.

This chain uses TRBV19 with TRBJ2-1; a possible D gene is TRBD1 (5 bases). V lost 5 bases to trimming and J lost 7 bases, with 15 bases between them. The CDR3 loop spans 14 amino acids. In germline, CDR1 is LNHDA, CDR2 SQIVND (reference sequence). CDR3 protein: CASSSSRVSNEQFF. As DNA, the CDR3 is TGTGCCAGTAGTTCGAGCAGGGTTTCGAATGAGCAGTTCTTC.

Only a few counts were recorded for this clone. The chain links TRBV11-2 to TRBJ1-4; the D is unclear. V was trimmed by 5 bases and J by 7 bases, leaving 20 bases between them. This CDR3 is 16 amino acids long. Germline V gives CDR1 SGHAT, CDR2 FQNNGV. CDR3 sequence: CASSPQGPQPGEKLFF. The CDR3 DNA is TGTGCCAGCAGCCCGCAAGGACCCCAACCTGGTGAAAAACTGTTTTTT. Full variable domain (remainder filled in from reference TRBV11-2 and TRBJ1-4): EAGVAQSPRYKIIEKRQSVAFWCNPISGHATLYWYQQILGQGPKLLIQFQNNGVVDDSQLPKDRFSAERLKGVDSTLKIQPAKLEDSAVYLCASSPQGPQPGEKLFFGSGTQLSVL.

This clone was seen more than once but under ten times. The gene calls are TRBV18 and TRBJ1-1, with D unclear. V gave up 3 bases and J gave up 2 bases, with 10 bases separating them. The CDR3 runs 14 residues. Germline V gene lookup returns CDR1 KGHSH and CDR2 LQKENI. CDR3 loop: CASSPSAFNTEAFF. DNA of the CDR3: TGTGCCAGCTCACCGTCAGCTTTTAACACTGAAGCTTTCTTT.

V is TRBV5-1 and J is TRBJ2-5; 9 bases match TRBD2. Germline V gives CDR1 SGHRS, CDR2 YFSETQ. V shed 5 bases and J 5 bases; nucleotides not matched to a gene: 7. The CDR3 totals 14 residues. The CDR3 loop is CASRLAGVGETQYF. The CDR3 region has the DNA TGCGCCAGCAGGTTAGCGGGAGTCGGCGAGACCCAGTACTTC.

V and J are TRBV29-1 and TRBJ2-6; D not certain. CDR1 SQVTM and CDR2 ANQGSEA come from the germline V gene. V gave up 2 bases and J gave up 0 bases, with 11 bases separating them. The CDR3 is 16 amino acids. CDR3 coding DNA: TGCAGCGTTGAAACCGACTTAAACTCTGGGGCCAACGTCCTGACTTTC. Translated: CSVETDLNSGANVLTF.

The chain links TRBV5-1 to TRBJ1-2; 9 nucleotides match TRBD1. This CDR3 contains 16 residues. Germline V gene lookup returns CDR1 SGHRS and CDR2 YFSETQ. J lost 5 bases, V lost 5 bases, and 13 bases had no gene match. CDR3 coding DNA: TGCGCCAGCAGGGGGGAACTCGGGACAGGGCGTTATGGCTACACCTTC. Its translation is CASRGELGTGRYGYTF.

The rearrangement uses TRBV9 and TRBJ2-7, with 9 bases identical to TRBD2. The CDR3 is 14 residues long. V lost 3 bases, J lost 2 bases, and 3 bases stayed unmatched. Germline assignment: CDR1 SGDLS and CDR2 YYNGEE. The CDR3 loop is CASSEAGGAYEQYF. DNA of the CDR3: TGTGCCAGCAGCGAGGCGGGGGGGGCCTACGAGCAGTACTTC.

This chain links TRBV10-2 with TRBJ2-1; tentative D call: TRBD2 (6 bases). There are 14 residues in the CDR3. The germline CDR1 and CDR2 sequences are WSHSY and SAAADI. Trimming cost V 0 bases and J 6 bases, with 9 bases left between them. CDR3 residues: CASSESGGGNEQFF. The CDR3 DNA sequence: TGCGCCAGCAGTGAGTCGGGAGGAGGCAATGAGCAGTTCTTC.